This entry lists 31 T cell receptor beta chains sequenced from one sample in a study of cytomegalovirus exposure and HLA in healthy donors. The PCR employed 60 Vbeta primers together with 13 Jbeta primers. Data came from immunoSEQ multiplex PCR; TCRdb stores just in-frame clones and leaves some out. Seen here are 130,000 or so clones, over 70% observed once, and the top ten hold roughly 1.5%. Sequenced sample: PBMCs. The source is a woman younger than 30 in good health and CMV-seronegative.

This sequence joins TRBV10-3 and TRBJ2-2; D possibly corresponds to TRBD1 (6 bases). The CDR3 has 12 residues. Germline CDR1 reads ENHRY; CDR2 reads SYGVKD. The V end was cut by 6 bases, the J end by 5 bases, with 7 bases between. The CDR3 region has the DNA TGTGCCATCAGCCAGGGGACCGGGGAGCTGTTTTTT. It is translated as CAISQGTGELFF.

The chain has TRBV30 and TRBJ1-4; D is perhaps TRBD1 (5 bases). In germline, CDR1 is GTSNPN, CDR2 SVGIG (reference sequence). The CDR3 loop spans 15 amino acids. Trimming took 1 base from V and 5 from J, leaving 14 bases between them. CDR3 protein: CAWSGLGQLNEKLFF. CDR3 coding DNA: TGTGCCTGGAGTGGATTGGGGCAGTTGAATGAAAAACTGTTTTTT.

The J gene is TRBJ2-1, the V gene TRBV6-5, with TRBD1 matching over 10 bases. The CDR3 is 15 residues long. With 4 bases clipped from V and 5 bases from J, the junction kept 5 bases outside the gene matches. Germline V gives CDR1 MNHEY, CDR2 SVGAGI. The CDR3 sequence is CASSSGTGVHNEQFF. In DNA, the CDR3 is TGTGCCAGCAGTTCCGGGACAGGGGTTCACAATGAGCAGTTCTTC.

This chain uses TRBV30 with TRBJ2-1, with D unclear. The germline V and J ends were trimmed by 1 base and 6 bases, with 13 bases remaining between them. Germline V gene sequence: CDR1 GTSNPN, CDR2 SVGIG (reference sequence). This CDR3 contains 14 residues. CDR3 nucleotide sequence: TGTGCCTGGAGTGGAAGCAGGTCCCTCAATGAGCAGTTCTTC. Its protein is CAWSGSRSLNEQFF.

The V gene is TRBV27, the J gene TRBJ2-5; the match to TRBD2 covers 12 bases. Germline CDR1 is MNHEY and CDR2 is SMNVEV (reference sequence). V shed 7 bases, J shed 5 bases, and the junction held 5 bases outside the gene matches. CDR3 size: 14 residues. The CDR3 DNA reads TGTGCCAGCACTAGCGGGAGGGCCGGGGAGACCCAGTACTTC. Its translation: CASTSGRAGETQYF.

The CDR3 spells CASSYSRGWETQYF. In DNA, the CDR3 is TGTGCCAGCAGTTACTCGAGGGGGTGGGAGACCCAGTACTTC. The chain links TRBV6-5 to TRBJ2-5, with a possible D match to TRBD1 (6 bases). Germline V lookup: CDR1 MNHEY, CDR2 SVGAGI. The CDR3 loop spans 14 amino acids. V dropped 0 bases and J dropped 5 bases, with 10 bases sitting between them.

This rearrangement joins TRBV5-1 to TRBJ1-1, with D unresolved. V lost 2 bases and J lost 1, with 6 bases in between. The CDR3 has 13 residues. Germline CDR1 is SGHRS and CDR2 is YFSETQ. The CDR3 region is CASSFRQNTEAFF. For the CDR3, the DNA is TGCGCCAGCAGCTTCCGACAGAACACTGAAGCTTTCTTT. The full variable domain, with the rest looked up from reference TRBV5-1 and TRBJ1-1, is KAGVTQTPRYLIKTRGQQVTLSCSPISGHRSVSWYQQTPGQGLQFLFEYFSETQRNKGNFPGRFSGRQFSNSRSEMNVSTLELGDSALYLCASSFRQNTEAFFGQGTRLTVV.

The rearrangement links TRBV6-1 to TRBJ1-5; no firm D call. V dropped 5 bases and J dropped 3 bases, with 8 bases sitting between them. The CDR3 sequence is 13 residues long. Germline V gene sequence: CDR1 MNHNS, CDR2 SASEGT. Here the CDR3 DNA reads TGTGCCAGCAGTCACAGCTTCAATCAGCCCCAGCATTTT. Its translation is CASSHSFNQPQHF.

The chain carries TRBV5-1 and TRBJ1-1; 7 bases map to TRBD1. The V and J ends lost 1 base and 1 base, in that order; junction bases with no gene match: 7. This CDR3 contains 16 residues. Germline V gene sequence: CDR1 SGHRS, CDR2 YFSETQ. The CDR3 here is CASSLNPGGENTEAFF. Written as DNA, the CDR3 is TGCGCCAGCAGCTTGAACCCAGGGGGTGAGAACACTGAAGCTTTCTTT. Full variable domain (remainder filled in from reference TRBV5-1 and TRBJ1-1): KAGVTQTPRYLIKTRGQQVTLSCSPISGHRSVSWYQQTPGQGLQFLFEYFSETQRNKGNFPGRFSGRQFSNSRSEMNVSTLELGDSALYLCASSLNPGGENTEAFFGQGTRLTVV.

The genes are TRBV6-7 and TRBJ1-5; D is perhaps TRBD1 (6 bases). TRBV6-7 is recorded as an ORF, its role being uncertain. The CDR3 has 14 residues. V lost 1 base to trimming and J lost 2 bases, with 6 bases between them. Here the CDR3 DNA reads TGTGCCAGCAGTTACTACAGGGGCAATCAGCCCCAGCATTTT. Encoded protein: CASSYYRGNQPQHF.

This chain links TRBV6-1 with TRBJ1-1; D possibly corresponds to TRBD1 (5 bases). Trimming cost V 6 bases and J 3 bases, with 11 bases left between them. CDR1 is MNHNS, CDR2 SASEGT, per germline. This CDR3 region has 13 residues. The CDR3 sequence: CASRTGGDTEAFF. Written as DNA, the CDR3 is TGTGCCAGCAGAACGGGAGGGGACACTGAAGCTTTCTTT.

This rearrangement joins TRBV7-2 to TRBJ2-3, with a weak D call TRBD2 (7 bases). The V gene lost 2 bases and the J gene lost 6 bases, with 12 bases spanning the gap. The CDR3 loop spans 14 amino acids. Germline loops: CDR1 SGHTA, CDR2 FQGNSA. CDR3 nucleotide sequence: TGTGCCAGCAGCTTATTGTCGGGGGGCGATACGCAGTATTTT. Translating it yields CASSLLSGGDTQYF.

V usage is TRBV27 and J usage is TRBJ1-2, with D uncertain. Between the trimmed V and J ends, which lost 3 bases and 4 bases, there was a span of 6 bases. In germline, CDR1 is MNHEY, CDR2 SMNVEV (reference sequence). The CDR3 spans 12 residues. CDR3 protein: CASSFTGYGYTF. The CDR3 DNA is TGTGCCAGCAGTTTCACGGGCTATGGCTACACCTTC.

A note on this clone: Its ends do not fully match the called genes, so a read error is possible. CDR3 in amino acids: CAGSPGGQPQHF. Here the CDR3 DNA reads TGTGCCGGCAGCCCCGGGGGGCAGCCCCAGCATTTT. The chain employs TRBV7-9 and TRBJ1-5; a weak D match, TRBD1 (5 bases). CDR3 length equals 12 residues. Germline CDR1 reads SEHNR; CDR2 reads FQNEAQ (reference sequence).

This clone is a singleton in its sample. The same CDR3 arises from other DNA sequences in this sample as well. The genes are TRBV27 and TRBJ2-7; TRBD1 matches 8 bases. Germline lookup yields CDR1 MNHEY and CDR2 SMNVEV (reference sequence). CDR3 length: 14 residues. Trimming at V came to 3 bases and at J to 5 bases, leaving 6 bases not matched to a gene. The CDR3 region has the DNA TGTGCCAGCAGTTTTTGGCAGGGGGCAGACGAGCAGTACTTC. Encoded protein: CASSFWQGADEQYF.

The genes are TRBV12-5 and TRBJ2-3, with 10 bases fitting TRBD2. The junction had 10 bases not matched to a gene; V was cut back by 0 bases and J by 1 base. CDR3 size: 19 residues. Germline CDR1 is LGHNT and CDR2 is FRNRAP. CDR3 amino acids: CASGLVRLAGEAGTDTQYF. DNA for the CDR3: TGTGCTAGTGGTTTGGTAAGGCTAGCGGGAGAAGCTGGCACAGATACGCAGTATTTT.

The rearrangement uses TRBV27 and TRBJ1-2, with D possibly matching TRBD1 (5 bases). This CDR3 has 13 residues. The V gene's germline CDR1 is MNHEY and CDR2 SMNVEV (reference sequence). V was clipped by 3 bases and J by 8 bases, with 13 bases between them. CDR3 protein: CASSFGSGMGYTF. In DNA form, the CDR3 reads TGTGCCAGCAGTTTTGGGTCAGGGATGGGCTACACCTTC.

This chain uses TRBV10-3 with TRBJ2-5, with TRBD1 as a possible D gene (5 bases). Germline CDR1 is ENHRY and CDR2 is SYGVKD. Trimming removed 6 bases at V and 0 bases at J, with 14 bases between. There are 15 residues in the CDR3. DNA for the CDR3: TGTGCCATCAGGGGAACAGGACGGTACCAAGAGACCCAGTACTTC. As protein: CAIRGTGRYQETQYF.

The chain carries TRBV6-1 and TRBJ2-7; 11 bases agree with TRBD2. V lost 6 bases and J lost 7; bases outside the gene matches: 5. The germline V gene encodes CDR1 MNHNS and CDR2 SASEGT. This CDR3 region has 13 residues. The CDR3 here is CASRSLAGVEQYF. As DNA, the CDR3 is TGTGCCAGCAGATCACTAGCGGGAGTGGAGCAGTACTTC.

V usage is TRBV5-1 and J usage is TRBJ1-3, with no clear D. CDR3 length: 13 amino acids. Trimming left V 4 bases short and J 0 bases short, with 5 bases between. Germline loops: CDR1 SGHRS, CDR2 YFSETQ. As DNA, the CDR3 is TGCGCCAGCAGCCCCAGCTCTGGAAACACCATATATTTT. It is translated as CASSPSSGNTIYF.

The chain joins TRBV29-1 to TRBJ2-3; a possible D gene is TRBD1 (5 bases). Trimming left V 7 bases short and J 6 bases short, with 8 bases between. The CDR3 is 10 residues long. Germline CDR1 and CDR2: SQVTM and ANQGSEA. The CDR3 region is CSAHRDTQYF. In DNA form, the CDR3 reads TGCAGCGCCCACAGGGATACGCAGTATTTT.

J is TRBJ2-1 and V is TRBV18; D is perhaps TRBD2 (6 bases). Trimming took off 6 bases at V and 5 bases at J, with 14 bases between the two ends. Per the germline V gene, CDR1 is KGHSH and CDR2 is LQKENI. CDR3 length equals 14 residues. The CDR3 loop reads CASSLAAPDNEQFF. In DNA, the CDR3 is TGTGCCAGCTCCTTAGCGGCCCCCGACAATGAGCAGTTCTTC.

CDR3 sequence reads: CASSSGQADTEAFF. In nucleotides, the CDR3 is TGCGCCAGCAGCTCGGGACAGGCTGACACTGAAGCTTTCTTT. The gene calls are TRBV5-1 and TRBJ1-1; TRBD1 matches at 8 bases. After removal of 3 bases from V and 3 bases from J, the junction contained 4 bases not matched to a gene. This CDR3 has 14 amino acids. Germline loops: CDR1 SGHRS, CDR2 YFSETQ.

CDR3: CASTLTGGQGYGYTF. In DNA, the CDR3 is TGTGCCAGCACCCTCACCGGGGGGCAGGGCTATGGCTACACCTTC. The chain joins TRBV6-6 to TRBJ1-2; D may be TRBD1 (6 bases). V shed 7 bases and J shed 4 bases, with 19 bases lying between them. Germline V gene sequence: CDR1 MNHNY, CDR2 SVGAGI (reference sequence). The CDR3 extends over 15 amino acids.

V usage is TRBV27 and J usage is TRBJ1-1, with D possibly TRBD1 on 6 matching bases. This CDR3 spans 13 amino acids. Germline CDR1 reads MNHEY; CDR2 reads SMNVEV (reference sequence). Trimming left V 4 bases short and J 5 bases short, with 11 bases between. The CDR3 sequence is CASSSQGTTEAFF. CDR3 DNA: TGTGCCAGCAGTTCCCAGGGGACGACTGAAGCTTTCTTT.

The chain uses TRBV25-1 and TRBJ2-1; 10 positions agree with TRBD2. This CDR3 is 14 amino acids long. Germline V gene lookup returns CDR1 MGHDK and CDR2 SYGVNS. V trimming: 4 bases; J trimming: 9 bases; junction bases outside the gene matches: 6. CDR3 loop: CASSVPSGSFEQFF. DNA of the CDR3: TGTGCCAGCAGTGTGCCTAGCGGGAGTTTTGAGCAGTTCTTC.

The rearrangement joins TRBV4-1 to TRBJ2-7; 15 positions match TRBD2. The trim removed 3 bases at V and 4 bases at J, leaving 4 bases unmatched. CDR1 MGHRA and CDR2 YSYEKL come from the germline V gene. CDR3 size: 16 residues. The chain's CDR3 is CASSQGTSGRTYEQYF. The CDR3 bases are TGCGCCAGCAGCCAGGGGACTAGCGGGAGGACTTACGAGCAGTACTTC.

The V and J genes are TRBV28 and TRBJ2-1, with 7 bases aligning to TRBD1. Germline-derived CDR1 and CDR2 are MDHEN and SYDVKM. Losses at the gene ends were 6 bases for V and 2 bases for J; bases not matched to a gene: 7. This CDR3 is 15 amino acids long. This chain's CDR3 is CASSSTGETYNEQFF. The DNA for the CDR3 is TGTGCCAGCAGCTCCACAGGGGAAACCTACAATGAGCAGTTCTTC.

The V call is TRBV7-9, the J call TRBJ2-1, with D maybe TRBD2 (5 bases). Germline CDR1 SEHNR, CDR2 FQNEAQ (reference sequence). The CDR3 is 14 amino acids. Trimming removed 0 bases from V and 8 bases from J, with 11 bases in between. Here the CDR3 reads CASSLAGAEDEQFF. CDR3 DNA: TGTGCCAGCAGCTTAGCGGGAGCGGAGGATGAGCAGTTCTTC.

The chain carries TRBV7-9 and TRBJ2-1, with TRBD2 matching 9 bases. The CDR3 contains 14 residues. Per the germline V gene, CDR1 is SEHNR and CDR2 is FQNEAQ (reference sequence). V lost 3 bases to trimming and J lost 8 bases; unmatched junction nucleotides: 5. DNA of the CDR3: TGTGCCAGCAGCTTCTTGGCGGGAGGGGATGAGCAGTTCTTC. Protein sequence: CASSFLAGGDEQFF.

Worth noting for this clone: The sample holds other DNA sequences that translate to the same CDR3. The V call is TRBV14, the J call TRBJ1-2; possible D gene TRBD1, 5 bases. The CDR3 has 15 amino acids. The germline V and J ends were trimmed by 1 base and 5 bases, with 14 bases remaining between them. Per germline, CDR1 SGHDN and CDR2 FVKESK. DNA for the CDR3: TGTGCCAGCAGCCAAGGTCCCAGGGTAACGTATGGCTACACCTTC. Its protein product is CASSQGPRVTYGYTF.